This T cell receptor beta chain was identified during a study of T-cell reconstitution after alpha-beta-depleted transplantation in children. The ends were cut back, 3 bases at V and 4 bases at J, with 15 bases in the middle. Germline V gives CDR1 MRHNA, CDR2 SNTAGT. There are 16 residues in the CDR3. In its sample, this clonotype was seen many times. Its antigen is currently unknown. During its preparation, the TCRbeta library received unique molecular identifiers. TCRdb re-derived calls from the PCR reads in MiXCR, one entry per CDR3 protein. The sample contains 200,000 to 250,000 distinct CDR3 sequences, under 30% of which appear only once. Study results and limitations: Recipient T cells and thymic progenitors that survived gave rise to the high TCRbeta diversity observed at day 60 in some patients. Alpha-beta T cells about two months after transplant reportedly derived from several hundred expanded graft clones. One year after transplant, T-cell counts and diversity came mostly from newly produced T cells.

Sample: PBMCs, taken before TCRalphabeta/CD19-depleted stem cell transplant. The V gene is TRBV6-4, the J gene TRBJ2-2; D gene unclear. This receptor was taken from a girl aged 2 to 9 with Fanconi anemia, due to receive a stem cell transplant. DNA for the CDR3: TGTGCCAGCAGTGATATACTTCTCGTACGCACCGGGGAGCTGTTTTTT. It translates to CASSDILLVRTGELFF.